Listed below are T cell receptor beta chains from one sample, sequenced in a study of T cell changes during pregnancy in multiple sclerosis. Assay used: immunoSEQ multiplex PCR; TCRdb lists only in-frame clones, some missing. The table includes around 55,000 clones, just under 90% detected once. The sequencing used CD4+ T cells from peripheral blood mononuclear cells, collected in the first trimester of pregnancy. These receptors were obtained from a female donor with multiple sclerosis, enrolled in a pregnancy study. CDR3s include the opening cysteine and the closing phenylalanine or tryptophan. A D gene is named only where the DNA matches it firmly. Where a row states a size, it is once, few, many or the class of an expanded clone; other rows omit it.

TRBJ2-5	TRBD2	NA	TRBV7-7	CASSPGLAGAVETQYF	TGTGCTAGCAGCCCGGGACTAGCGGGAGCGGTGGAGACCCAGTACTTC
TRBJ1-2	NA	NA	TRBV19	CASRPGQTFYGYTF	TGTGCCAGTAGACCCGGACAGACTTTCTATGGCTACACCTTC
TRBJ2-7	TRBD2	few	TRBV19	CASSFSGESSYEQYF	TGTGCCAGTAGTTTTAGCGGGGAGAGCTCCTACGAGCAGTACTTC
TRBJ1-2	NA	NA	TRBV30	CAWSVSLGAEGGYTF	TGTGCCTGGAGTGTGTCGTTGGGGGCGGAAGGTGGCTACACCTTC
TRBJ1-1	TRBD1	NA	TRBV4-1	CASSQTDRQNTEAFF	TGCGCCAGCAGCCAGACGGACAGGCAGAACACTGAAGCTTTCTTT
TRBJ1-2	TRBD1	NA	TRBV19	CASIPNRGPYGYTF	TGTGCCAGTATCCCAAACAGGGGTCCCTATGGCTACACCTTC
TRBJ2-2	TRBD2	NA	TRBV4-1	CASSQLPGGRTGELFF	TGCGCCAGCAGCCAACTTCCGGGGGGTCGCACCGGGGAGCTGTTTTTT
TRBJ2-3	TRBD2	NA	TRBV2	CASSEDPTSGRAWGTDTQYF	TGTGCCAGCAGTGAAGACCCGACTAGCGGGAGGGCCTGGGGCACAGATACGCAGTATTTT
TRBJ1-4	NA	NA	TRBV5-8	CASSWGTFATNEKLFF	TGTGCCAGCTCATGGGGGACTTTTGCAACTAATGAAAAACTGTTTTTT
TRBJ1-6	NA	NA	TRBV5-1	CASSLDRTDNSPLHF	TGCGCCAGCAGCTTGGACAGGACCGACAATTCACCCCTCCACTTT
TRBJ2-5	TRBD1	NA	TRBV7-2	CASSSLTGGQETQYF	TGTGCCAGCAGCTCTCTGACAGGGGGCCAAGAGACCCAGTACTTC
TRBJ1-4	NA	NA	TRBV19	CASAGVNQRNEKLFF	TGTGCCAGTGCTGGAGTTAACCAGCGCAATGAAAAACTGTTTTTT
TRBJ2-1	NA	once	TRBV7-6	CASSLELVGNEQFF	TGTGCCAGCAGCTTAGAACTCGTTGGCAATGAGCAGTTCTTC
TRBJ1-1	NA	NA	TRBV5-4	CASSFGLTGNTEAFF	TGTGCCAGCAGCTTCGGGTTAACGGGGAACACTGAAGCTTTCTTT
TRBJ2-3	NA	NA	TRBV4-2	CASSQDPGVADRTDTQYF	TGTGCCAGCAGCCAAGACCCCGGGGTAGCGGATCGCACAGATACGCAGTATTTT
TRBJ2-2	TRBD2	NA	TRBV5-6	CASSLWASGRSGELFF	TGTGCCAGCAGCTTGTGGGCTAGCGGGAGGTCCGGGGAGCTGTTTTTT